The TCR beta chain under discussion was sequenced for a study of blood T cell repertoires in COVID-19. In the study overall: The United States, Italy and Spain were the sources of the acute and convalescent COVID-19 samples. PBMCs, B-cell-depleted T cells, or T cells were the source of the cDNA or gDNA that made up the material.

Per the study methods: Scientists estimated how many nucleated cells there were by amplifying reference gene primers. The method was immunoSEQ multiplex PCR; TCRdb's version includes in-frame clones alone and lacks a portion of them. V, J and clone size derive from that table, while D and trimming were established from the DNA sequence. Among 150,000 to 200,000 clones listed, about 74% were seen once. Sequencing input: peripheral blood. This TCR was sampled from a woman older than 75 with acute or convalescent COVID-19.

The CDR3 spells CASSLTEPRNYGYTF. The CDR3 DNA reads as TGTGCCAGCAGCTTAACTGAGCCAAGAAACTATGGCTACACCTTC. The V and J genes are TRBV7-9 and TRBJ1-2; D is unclear. Germline loops: CDR1 SEHNR, CDR2 FQNEAQ (reference sequence). Trimming left V 2 bases short and J 2 bases short, with 12 bases between. The CDR3 extends over 15 amino acids.